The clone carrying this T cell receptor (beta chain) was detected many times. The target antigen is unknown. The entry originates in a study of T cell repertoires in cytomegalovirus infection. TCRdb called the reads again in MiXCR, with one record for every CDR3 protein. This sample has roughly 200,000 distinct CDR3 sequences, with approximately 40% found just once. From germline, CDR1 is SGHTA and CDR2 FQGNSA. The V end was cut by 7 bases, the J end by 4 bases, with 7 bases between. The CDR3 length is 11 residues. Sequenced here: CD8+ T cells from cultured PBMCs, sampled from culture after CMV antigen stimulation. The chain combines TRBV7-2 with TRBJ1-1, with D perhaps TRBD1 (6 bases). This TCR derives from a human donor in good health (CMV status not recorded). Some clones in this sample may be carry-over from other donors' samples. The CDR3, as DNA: TGTGCCAGCAAACAGGGCACTGAAGCTTTCTTT. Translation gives CASKQGTEAFF. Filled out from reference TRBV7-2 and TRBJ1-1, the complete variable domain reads GAGVSQSPSNKVTEKGKDVELRCDPISGHTALYWYRQSLGQGLEFLIYFQGNSAPDKSGLPSDRFSAERTGGSVSTLTIQRTQQEDSAVYLCASKQGTEAFFGQGTRLTVV.